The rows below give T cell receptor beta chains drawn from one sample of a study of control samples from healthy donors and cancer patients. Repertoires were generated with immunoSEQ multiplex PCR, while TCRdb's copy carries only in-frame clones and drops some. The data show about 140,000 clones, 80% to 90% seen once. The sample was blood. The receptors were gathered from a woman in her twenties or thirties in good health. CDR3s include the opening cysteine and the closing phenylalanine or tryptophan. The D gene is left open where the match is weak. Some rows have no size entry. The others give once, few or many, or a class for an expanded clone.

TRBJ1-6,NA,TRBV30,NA,TGTGCCTGGAGTGTGGGGACGTATAATTCACCCCTCCACTTT,CAWSVGTYNSPLHF
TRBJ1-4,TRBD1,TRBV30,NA,TGTGCCTGGAGTGCTATGGACAGGGGGAGAAAACTGTTTTTT,CAWSAMDRGRKLFF
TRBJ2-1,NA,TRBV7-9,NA,TGTGCCAGCAGGCCAGACGGACGCCTATACAATGAGCAGTTCTTC,CASRPDGRLYNEQFF
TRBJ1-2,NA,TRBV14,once,TGTGCCAGCAGCCAAGTACTTGGCTATGGCTACACCTTC,CASSQVLGYGYTF
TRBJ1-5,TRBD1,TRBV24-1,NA,TGTGCCACCAGTATAGGGGGCTACCAGCCCCAGCATTTT,CATSIGGYQPQHF
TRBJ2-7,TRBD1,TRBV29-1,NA,TGCAGCGTTGTCGGGACAGGGGCCAGAGACGAGCAGTACTTC,CSVVGTGARDEQYF
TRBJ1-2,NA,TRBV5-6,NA,TGTGCCAGCAGCTTGGTCCAGAGCTACACCTTC,CASSLVQSYTF
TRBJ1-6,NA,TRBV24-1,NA,TGTGCCACCAGTGACCCCGCGGCGTCACCCCTCCACTTT,CATSDPAASPLHF
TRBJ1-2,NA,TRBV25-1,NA,TGTGCCAGCAGTGATCGGGGCGTTAACTATGGCTACACCTTC,CASSDRGVNYGYTF
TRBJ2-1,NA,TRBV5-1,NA,TGCGCCAGCAGCGGAAACACAGGTTACAATGAGCAGTTCTTC,CASSGNTGYNEQFF
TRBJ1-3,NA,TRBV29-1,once,TGCAGCGTTGAAGCTTCGACAGTGTCTGGAAACACCATATATTTT,CSVEASTVSGNTIYF
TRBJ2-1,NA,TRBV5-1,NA,TGCGCCAGCAGCTTGGGCACTTACAATGAGCAGTTCTTC,CASSLGTYNEQFF
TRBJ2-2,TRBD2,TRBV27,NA,TGTGCCAGCAGTGTACGGACTAGCGGAGGGGGGACCGGGGAGCTGTTTTTT,CASSVRTSGGGTGELFF
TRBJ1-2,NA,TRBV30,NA,TGTGCCTGGAGTGCAAATCCCATGGGGAGCTACACCTTC,CAWSANPMGSYTF
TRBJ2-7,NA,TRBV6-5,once,TGTGCCAGCAGTTACTCTCAGGGTACCTTCGAGCAGTACTTC,CASSYSQGTFEQYF
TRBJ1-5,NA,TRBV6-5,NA,TGTGCCAGCAGGAGGGCCAATAGCAATCAGCCCCAGCATTTT,CASRRANSNQPQHF
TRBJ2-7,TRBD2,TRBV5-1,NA,TGCGCCAGCAGCTTGGGAGCGGGGTACGAGCAGTACTTC,CASSLGAGYEQYF
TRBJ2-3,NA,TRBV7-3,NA,TGTGCCAGCAGCTCCCCCCCCAGCGATACGCAGTATTTT,CASSSPPSDTQYF
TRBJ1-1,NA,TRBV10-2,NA,TGCGCCAGCAGTGAGTTGGCAGGGAGGACTGAAGCTTTCTTT,CASSELAGRTEAFF
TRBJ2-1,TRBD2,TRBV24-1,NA,TGTGCCACCAGTGATTGGAGATCGGGGGGTCACAATGAGCAGTTCTTC,CATSDWRSGGHNEQFF
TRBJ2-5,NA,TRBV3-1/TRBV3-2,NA,TGTGCCAGCAGCGAAGGGGCACGGGAGACCCAGTACTTC,CASSEGARETQYF
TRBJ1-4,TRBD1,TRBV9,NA,TGTGCCAGCAGCCCGGGACAGGGATATGAAAAACTGTTTTTT,CASSPGQGYEKLFF
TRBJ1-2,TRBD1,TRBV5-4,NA,TGTGCCAGCGTTTTGGGGGGACAGGGGTTAGCTCCTGCCTATGGCTACACCTTC,CASVLGGQGLAPAYGYTF
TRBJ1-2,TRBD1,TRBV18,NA,TGTGCCAGCTCACCACCCACGCAAGGGACAGGGAGGTTCTATGGCTACACCTTC,CASSPPTQGTGRFYGYTF
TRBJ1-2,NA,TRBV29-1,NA,TGCAGCGTTCCTCCGGACGGTGGGGGTATCGGCTACACCTTC,CSVPPDGGGIGYTF
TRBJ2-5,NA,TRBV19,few,TGTGCCAGTAGCGTTGACTGGGGGGAGACCCAGTACTTC,CASSVDWGETQYF
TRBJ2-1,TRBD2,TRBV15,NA,TGTGCCACCAGCAGAGATTTACTAGCGGGAGGATACAATGAGCAGTTCTTC,CATSRDLLAGGYNEQFF
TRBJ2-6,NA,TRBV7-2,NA,TGTGCCAGCAGCTTAAGGCCAGATCTATTCTCTGGGGCCAACGTCCTGACTTTC,CASSLRPDLFSGANVLTF
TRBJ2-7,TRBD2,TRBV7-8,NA,TGTGCCAGCAGCTTGGGTTGGGGGACTAGTCCCCACGAGCAGTACTTC,CASSLGWGTSPHEQYF
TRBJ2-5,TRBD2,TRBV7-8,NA,TGTGCCAGCAGCTTTGGAATAGCGGGAGAGCAAGAGACCCAGTACTTC,CASSFGIAGEQETQYF
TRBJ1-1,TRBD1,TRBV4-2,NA,TGTGCCAGCAGCCAAGAGGTGGGACAGGGGGGGACTGAAGCTTTCTTT,CASSQEVGQGGTEAFF
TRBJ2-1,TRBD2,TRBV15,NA,TGTGCCACCAGCAGCCAGCGGGAGGGCCAAGATGAGCAGTTCTTC,CATSSQREGQDEQFF
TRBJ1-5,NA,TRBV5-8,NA,TGTGCCAGCAGCTTGGGAGGAAATAGCAATCAGCCCCAGCATTTT,CASSLGGNSNQPQHF
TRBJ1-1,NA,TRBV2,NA,TGTGCCAGCAGTGAAACGGAGACAGCTTTCTTT,CASSETETAFF
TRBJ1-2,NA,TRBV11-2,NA,TGTGCCAGCAGCCAAGGCGTGGGGTGGCAGACTAACTATGGCTACACCTTC,CASSQGVGWQTNYGYTF
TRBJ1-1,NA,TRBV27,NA,TGTGCCAGCACCGACCACCGGGAAAAAGCTTTCTTT,CASTDHREKAFF
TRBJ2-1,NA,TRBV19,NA,TGTGCCAGTAGTATAGGCGGTAGGATCCATGAGCAGTTCTTC,CASSIGGRIHEQFF
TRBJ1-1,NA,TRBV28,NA,TGTGCCAGCAGTTTGCAGTCGTTGGGCACTGAAGCTTTCTTT,CASSLQSLGTEAFF
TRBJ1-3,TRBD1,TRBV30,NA,TGTGCCTGGAGGGCGACAGGGTTCGGAAACACCATATATTTT,CAWRATGFGNTIYF
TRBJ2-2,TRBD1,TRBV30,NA,TGTGCCTGGAGTGGCCCAAGACAGGGGCAAGCGATCGGGGAGCTGTTTTTT,CAWSGPRQGQAIGELFF
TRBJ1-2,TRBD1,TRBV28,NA,TGTGCCAGCAGTTTATACGCCCGGACAGGGGGAGAGGGCTACACCTTC,CASSLYARTGGEGYTF
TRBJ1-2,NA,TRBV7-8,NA,TGTGCCAGCAGCCCCCGGGAGGTGAACTATGGCTACACCTTC,CASSPREVNYGYTF
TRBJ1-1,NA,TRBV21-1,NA,TGTGCCAGCAGCGCATTTCCACAGGGGTTTGAAGCTTTCTTT,CASSAFPQGFEAFF
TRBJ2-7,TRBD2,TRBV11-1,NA,TGTGCCAGCAGCCCACGGACTAGCGTGGTCGAGCAGTACTTC,CASSPRTSVVEQYF
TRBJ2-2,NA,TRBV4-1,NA,TGCGCCAGCAGCCAAGTATACCCGAACACCGGGGAGCTGTTTTTT,CASSQVYPNTGELFF
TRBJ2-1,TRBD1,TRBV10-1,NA,TGCGCCAGCAGTCTTAACCCGACAGGGCGAGCTTCTCCGGGCAATGAGCAGTTCTTC,CASSLNPTGRASPGNEQFF
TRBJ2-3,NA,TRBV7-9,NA,TGTGCCAGCAGCTTTGAGGGGGGCACAGATACGCAGTATTTT,CASSFEGGTDTQYF
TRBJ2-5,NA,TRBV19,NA,TGTGCCAGTAGTCCCCCGGGCGTCCAAGAGACCCAGTACTTC,CASSPPGVQETQYF
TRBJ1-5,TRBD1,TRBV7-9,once,TGTGCCAGCAGCCTTCAGACAGGGTGGCACAATCAGCCCCAGCATTTT,CASSLQTGWHNQPQHF
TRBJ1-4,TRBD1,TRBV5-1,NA,TGCGCCAGACCAATGACAGGGGATGAAAAACTGTTTTTT,CARPMTGDEKLFF
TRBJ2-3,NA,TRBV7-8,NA,TGTGCCAGCAGCTACGTCGCGGGCACAGATACGCAGTATTTT,CASSYVAGTDTQYF
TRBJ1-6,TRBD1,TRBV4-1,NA,TGCGCCAGCAGCCAGACAGGGGATGCGAATTCACCCCTCCACTTT,CASSQTGDANSPLHF
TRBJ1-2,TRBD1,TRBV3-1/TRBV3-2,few,TGTGCCAGCAGCCCCACCACCGGGACAGGGTACTATGGCTACACCTTC,CASSPTTGTGYYGYTF
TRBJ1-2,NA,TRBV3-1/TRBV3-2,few,TGTGCCAGCAGCCAAGATGAAGGGATCGGTGGCTACACCTTC,CASSQDEGIGGYTF
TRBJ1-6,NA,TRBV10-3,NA,TGTGCCATCAGACCAACGGACAGCCCTAATTCACCCCTCCACTTT,CAIRPTDSPNSPLHF
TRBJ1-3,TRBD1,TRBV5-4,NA,TGTGCCAGCAGCCCGGGCCGGGACAGGGCTGGAAACACCATATATTTT,CASSPGRDRAGNTIYF
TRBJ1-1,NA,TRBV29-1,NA,TGCAGCGTTGAAGTGGTAGGGGAAGCTTTCTTT,CSVEVVGEAFF